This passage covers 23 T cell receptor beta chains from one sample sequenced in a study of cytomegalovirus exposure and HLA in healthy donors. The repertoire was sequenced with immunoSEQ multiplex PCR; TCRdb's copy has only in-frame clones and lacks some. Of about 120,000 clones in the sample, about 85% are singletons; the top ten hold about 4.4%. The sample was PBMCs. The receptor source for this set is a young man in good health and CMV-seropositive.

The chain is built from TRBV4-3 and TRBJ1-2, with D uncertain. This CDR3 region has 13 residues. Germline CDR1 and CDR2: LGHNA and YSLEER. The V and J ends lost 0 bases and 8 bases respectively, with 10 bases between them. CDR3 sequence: CASSQDQGSGYTF. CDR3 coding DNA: TGCGCCAGCAGCCAAGATCAAGGGAGCGGCTACACCTTC.

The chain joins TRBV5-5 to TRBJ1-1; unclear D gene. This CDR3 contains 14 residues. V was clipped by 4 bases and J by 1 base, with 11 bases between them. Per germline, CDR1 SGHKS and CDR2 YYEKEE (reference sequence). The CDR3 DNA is TGTGCCAGCAGCCGCCCGGACTCGAACACTGAAGCTTTCTTT. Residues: CASSRPDSNTEAFF.

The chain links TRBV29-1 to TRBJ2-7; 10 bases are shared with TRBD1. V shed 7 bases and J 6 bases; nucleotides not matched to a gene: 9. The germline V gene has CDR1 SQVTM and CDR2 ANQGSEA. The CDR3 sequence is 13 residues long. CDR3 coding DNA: TGCAGCGGCCGGGACAGGGGAAAAGGCGAGCAGTACTTC. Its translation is CSGRDRGKGEQYF.

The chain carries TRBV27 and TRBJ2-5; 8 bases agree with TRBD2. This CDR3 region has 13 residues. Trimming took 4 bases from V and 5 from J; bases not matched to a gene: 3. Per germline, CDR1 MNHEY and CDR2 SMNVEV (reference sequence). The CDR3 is CASSWPGGETQYF. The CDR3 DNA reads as TGTGCCAGCAGTTGGCCGGGAGGGGAGACCCAGTACTTC.

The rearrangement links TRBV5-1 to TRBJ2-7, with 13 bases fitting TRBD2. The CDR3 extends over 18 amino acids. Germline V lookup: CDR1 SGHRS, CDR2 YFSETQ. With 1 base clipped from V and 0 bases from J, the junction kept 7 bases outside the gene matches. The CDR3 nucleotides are TGCGCCAGCAGCTTGCGGACTAGCGGGGGACCTAGCTCCTACGAGCAGTACTTC. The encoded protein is CASSLRTSGGPSSYEQYF.

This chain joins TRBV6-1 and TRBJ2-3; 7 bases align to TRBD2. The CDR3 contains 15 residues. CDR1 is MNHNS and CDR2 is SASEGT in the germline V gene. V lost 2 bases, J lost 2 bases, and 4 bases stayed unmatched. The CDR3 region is CASSEWRGNTDTQYF. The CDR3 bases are TGTGCCAGCAGTGAATGGCGGGGGAACACAGATACGCAGTATTTT.

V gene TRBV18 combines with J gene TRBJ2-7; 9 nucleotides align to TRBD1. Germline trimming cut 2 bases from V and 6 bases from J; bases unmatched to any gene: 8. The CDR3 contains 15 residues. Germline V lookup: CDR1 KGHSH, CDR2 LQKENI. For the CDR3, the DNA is TGTGCCAGCTCACCAACGACAGGGGGGCGAGGCGAGCAGTACTTC. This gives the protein CASSPTTGGRGEQYF.

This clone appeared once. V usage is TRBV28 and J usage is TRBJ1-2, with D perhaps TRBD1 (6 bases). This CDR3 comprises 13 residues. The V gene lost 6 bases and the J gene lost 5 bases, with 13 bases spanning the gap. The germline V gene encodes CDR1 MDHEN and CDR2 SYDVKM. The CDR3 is CASSTGTTYGYTF. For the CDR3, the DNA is TGTGCCAGCAGCACCGGGACAACGTATGGCTACACCTTC.

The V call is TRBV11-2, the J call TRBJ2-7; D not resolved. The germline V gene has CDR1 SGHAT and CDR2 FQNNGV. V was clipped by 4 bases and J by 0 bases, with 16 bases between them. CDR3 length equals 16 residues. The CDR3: CASSSPTDVSSYEQYF. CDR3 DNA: TGTGCCAGCAGCTCCCCAACAGACGTCAGCTCCTACGAGCAGTACTTC.

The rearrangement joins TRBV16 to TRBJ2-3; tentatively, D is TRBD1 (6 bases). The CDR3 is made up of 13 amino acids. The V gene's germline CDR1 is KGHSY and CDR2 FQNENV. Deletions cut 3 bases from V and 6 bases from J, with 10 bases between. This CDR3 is CASSHNDRDTQYF. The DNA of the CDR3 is TGTGCCAGCAGCCACAACGACAGGGATACGCAGTATTTT.

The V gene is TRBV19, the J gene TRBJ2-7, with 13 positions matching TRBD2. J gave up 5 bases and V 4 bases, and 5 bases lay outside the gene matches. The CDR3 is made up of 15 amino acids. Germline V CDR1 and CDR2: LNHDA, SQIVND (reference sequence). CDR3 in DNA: TGTGCCAGTAGTACTATGGGACTAGCGGGGCACGAGCAGTACTTC. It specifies CASSTMGLAGHEQYF.

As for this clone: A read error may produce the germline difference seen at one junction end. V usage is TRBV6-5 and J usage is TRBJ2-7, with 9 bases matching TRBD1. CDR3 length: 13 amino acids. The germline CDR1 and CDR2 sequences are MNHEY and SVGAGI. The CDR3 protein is CASSPRDRDDQYF. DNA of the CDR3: TGTGCCAGCAGTCCCCGGGACAGGGACGATCAGTACTTC.

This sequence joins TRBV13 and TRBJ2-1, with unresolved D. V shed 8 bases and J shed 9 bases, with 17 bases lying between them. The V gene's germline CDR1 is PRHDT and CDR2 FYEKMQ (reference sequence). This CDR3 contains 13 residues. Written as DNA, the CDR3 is TGTGCCAGCGTCCGTCAACCCGCCGGTGAGCAGTTCTTC. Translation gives CASVRQPAGEQFF. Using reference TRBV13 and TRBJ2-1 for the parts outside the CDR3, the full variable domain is AAGVIQSPRHLIKEKRETATLKCYPIPRHDTVYWYQQGPGQDPQFLISFYEKMQSDKGSIPDRFSAQQFSDYHSELNMSSLELGDSALYFCASVRQPAGEQFFGPGTRLTVL.

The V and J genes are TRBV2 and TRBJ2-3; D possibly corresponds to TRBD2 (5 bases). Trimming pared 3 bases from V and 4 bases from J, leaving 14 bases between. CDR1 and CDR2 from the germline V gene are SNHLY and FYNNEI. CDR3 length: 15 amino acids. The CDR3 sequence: CASSEDFRAADTQYF. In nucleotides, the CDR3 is TGTGCCAGCAGTGAGGACTTCCGGGCGGCAGATACGCAGTATTTT.

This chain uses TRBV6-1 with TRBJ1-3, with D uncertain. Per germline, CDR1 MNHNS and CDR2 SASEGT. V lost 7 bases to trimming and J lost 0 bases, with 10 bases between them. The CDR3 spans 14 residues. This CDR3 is CASKERGSGNTIYF. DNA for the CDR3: TGTGCCAGCAAGGAGCGGGGCTCTGGAAACACCATATATTTT.

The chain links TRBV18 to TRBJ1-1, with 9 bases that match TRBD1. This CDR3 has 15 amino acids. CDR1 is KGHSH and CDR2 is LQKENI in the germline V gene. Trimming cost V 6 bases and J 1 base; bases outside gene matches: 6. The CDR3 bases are TGTGCCAGCTCGCAGACAGGGGGGAGGAACACTGAAGCTTTCTTT. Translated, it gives CASSQTGGRNTEAFF.

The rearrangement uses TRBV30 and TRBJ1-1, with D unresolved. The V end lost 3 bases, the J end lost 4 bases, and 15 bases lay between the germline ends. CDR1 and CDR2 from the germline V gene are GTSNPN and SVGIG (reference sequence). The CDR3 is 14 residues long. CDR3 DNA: TGTGCCTGGAGAGCAGGCGCCCGGGGCACTGAAGCTTTCTTT. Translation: CAWRAGARGTEAFF.

CDR3 sequence reads: CASSSRDRMNTEAFF. In DNA, the CDR3 is TGTGCCAGCAGTTCCCGGGACAGGATGAACACTGAAGCTTTCTTT. The rearrangement uses TRBV6-6 and TRBJ1-1; 8 bases align to TRBD1. This CDR3 contains 15 residues. V trimming: 4 bases; J trimming: 0 bases; junction bases outside the gene matches: 4. CDR1 is MNHNY and CDR2 is SVGAGI in the germline V gene (reference sequence).

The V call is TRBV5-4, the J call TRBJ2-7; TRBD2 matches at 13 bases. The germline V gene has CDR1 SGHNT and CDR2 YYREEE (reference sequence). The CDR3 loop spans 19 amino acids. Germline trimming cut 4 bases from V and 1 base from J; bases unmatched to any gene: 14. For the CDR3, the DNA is TGTGCCAGCAGCCCACCAACCGGACTAGCGGGGGACCCTTCCTACGAGCAGTACTTC. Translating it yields CASSPPTGLAGDPSYEQYF.

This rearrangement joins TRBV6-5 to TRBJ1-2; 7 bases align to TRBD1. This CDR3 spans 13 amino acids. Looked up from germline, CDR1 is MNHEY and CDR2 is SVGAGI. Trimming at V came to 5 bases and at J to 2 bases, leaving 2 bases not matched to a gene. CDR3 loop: CASSGQANYGYTF. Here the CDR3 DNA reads TGTGCCAGCAGTGGACAGGCCAACTATGGCTACACCTTC.

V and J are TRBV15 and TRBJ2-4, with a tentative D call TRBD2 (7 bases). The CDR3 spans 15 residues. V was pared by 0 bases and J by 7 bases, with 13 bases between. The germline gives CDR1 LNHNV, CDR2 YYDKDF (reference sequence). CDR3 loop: CATSRDRGAVNIQYF. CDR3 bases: TGTGCCACCAGCAGAGATCGGGGGGCGGTGAACATTCAGTACTTC.

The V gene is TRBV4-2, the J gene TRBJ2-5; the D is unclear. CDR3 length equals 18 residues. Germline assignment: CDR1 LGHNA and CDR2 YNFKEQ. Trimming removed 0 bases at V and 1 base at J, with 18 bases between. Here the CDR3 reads CASSQEVLGSAVQETQYF. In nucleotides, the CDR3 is TGTGCCAGCAGCCAAGAAGTCCTAGGTTCGGCGGTCCAAGAGACCCAGTACTTC.

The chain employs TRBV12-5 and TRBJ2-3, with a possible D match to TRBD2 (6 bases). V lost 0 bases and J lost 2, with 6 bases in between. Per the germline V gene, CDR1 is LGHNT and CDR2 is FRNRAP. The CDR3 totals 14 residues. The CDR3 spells CASGLVGLTDTQYF. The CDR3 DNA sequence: TGTGCTAGTGGTTTGGTGGGACTCACAGATACGCAGTATTTT.